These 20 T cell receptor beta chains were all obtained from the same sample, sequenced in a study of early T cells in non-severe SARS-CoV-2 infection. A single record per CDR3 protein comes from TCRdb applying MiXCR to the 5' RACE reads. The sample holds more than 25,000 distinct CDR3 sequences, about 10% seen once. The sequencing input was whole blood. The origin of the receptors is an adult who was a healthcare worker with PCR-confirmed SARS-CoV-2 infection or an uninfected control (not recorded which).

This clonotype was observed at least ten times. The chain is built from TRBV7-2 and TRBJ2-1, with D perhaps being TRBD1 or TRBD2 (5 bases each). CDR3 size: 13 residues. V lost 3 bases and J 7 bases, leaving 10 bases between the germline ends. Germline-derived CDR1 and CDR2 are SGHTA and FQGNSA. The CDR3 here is CASSLGRPNEQFF. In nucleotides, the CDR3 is TGTGCCAGCAGCTTGGGACGGCCTAATGAGCAGTTCTTC.

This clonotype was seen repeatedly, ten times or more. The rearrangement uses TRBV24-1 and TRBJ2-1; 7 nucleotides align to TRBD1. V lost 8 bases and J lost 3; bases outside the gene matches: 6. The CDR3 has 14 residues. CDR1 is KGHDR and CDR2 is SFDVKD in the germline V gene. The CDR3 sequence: CATNNGQDYNEQFF. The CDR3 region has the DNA TGTGCCACCAACAATGGACAGGACTACAATGAGCAGTTCTTC.

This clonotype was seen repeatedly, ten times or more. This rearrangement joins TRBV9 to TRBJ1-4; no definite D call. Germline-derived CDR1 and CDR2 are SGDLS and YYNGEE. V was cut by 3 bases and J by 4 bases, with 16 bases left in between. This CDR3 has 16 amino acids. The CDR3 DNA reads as TGTGCCAGCAGCGAGGGTTTGTCAGGCTATAATGAAAAACTGTTTTTT. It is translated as CASSEGLSGYNEKLFF.

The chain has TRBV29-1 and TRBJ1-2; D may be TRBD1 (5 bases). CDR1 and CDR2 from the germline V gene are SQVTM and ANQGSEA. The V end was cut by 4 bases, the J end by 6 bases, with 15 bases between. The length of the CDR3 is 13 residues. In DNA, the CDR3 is TGCAGCGTTGGGAGGGCAGGGACTGATGGCTACACCTTC. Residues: CSVGRAGTDGYTF. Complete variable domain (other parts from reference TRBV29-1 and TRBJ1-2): SAVISQKPSRDICQRGTSLTIQCQVDSQVTMMFWYRQQPGQSLTLIATANQGSEATYESGFVIDKFPISRPNLTFSTLTVSNMSPEDSSIYLCSVGRAGTDGYTFGSGTRLTVV.

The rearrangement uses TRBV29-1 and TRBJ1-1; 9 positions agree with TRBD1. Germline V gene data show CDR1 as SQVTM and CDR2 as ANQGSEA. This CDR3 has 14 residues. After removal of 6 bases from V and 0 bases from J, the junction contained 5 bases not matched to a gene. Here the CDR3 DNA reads TGCAGCGTGGGGACAGGGAGGGTGAACACTGAAGCTTTCTTT. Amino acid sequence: CSVGTGRVNTEAFF.

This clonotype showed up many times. The CDR3 nucleotides read TGCGCCAGCAGCCAAGATCTAATGGCCAAAAACATTCAGTACTTC. Translating it yields CASSQDLMAKNIQYF. The genes are TRBV4-1 and TRBJ2-4; no firm D call. This CDR3 is built from 15 residues. Germline V gene data show CDR1 as MGHRA and CDR2 as YSYEKL. The V and J ends lost 0 bases and 1 base respectively, with 7 bases between them.

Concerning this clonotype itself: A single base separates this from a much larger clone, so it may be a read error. CDR3 coding DNA: TGTGCCAGCAGCCAACCTGCGGGGTGGCTGTACTTC. It codes for CASSQPAGWLYF. The V and J genes are TRBV3-1 and TRBJ2-7, with D maybe TRBD2 (6 bases). Deletions cut 2 bases from V and 12 bases from J, with 14 bases between. This CDR3 has 12 amino acids. The germline gives CDR1 LGHDT, CDR2 YNNKEL (reference sequence).

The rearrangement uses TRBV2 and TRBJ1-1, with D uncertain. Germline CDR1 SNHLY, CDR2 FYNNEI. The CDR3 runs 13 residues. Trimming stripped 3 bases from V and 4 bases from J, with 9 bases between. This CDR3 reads CASSDEGGTEAFF. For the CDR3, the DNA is TGTGCCAGCAGTGACGAGGGCGGCACTGAAGCTTTCTTT. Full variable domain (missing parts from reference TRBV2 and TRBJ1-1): EPEVTQTPSHQVTQMGQEVILRCVPISNHLYFYWYRQILGQKVEFLVSFYNNEISEKSEIFDDQFSVERPDGSNFTLKIRSTKLEDSAMYFCASSDEGGTEAFFGQGTRLTVV.

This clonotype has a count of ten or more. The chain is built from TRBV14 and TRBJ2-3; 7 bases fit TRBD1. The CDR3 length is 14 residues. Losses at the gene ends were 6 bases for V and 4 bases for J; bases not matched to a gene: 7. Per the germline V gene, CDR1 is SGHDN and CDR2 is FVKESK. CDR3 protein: CASRPHRGADTQYF. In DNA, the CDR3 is TGTGCCAGCAGACCACACAGGGGCGCAGATACGCAGTATTTT. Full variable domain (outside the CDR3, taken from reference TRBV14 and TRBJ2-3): EAGVTQFPSHSVIEKGQTVTLRCDPISGHDNLYWYRRVMGKEIKFLLHFVKESKQDESGMPNNRFLAERTGGTYSTLKVQPAELEDSGVYFCASRPHRGADTQYFGPGTRLTVL.

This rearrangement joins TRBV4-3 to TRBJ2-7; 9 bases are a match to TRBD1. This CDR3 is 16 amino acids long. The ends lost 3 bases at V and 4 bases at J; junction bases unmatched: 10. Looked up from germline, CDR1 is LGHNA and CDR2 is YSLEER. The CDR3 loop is CASSQGRDRVGYEQYF. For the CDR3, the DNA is TGCGCCAGCAGCCAGGGCCGGGACAGGGTAGGGTACGAGCAGTACTTC.

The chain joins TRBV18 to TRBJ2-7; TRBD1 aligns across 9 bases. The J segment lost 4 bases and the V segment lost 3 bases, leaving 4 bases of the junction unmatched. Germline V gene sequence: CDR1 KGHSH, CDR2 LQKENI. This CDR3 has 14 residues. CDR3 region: CASSPSTGGYEQYF. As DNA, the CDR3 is TGTGCCAGCTCACCCTCGACAGGGGGGTACGAGCAGTACTTC.

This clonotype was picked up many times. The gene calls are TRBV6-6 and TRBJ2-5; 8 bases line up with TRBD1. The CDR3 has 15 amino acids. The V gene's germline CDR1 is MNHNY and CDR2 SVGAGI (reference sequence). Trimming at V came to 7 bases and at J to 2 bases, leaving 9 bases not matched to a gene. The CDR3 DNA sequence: TGTGCCAGCACCCGGACAGGGCGAGGGCAAGAGACCCAGTACTTC. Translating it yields CASTRTGRGQETQYF.

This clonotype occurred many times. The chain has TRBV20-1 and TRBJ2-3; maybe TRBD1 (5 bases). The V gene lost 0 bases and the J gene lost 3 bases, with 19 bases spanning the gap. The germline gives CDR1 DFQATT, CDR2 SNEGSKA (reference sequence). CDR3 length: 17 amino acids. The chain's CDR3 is CSARDFASGRATDTQYF. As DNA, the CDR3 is TGCAGTGCTAGAGATTTCGCTTCGGGCAGGGCTACAGATACGCAGTATTTT.

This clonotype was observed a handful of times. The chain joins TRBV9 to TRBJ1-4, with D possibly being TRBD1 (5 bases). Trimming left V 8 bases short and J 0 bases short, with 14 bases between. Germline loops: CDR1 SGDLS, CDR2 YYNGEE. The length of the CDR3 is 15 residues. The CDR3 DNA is TGTGCCAGTTCCTCGGGGACTGCAACTAATGAAAAACTGTTTTTT. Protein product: CASSSGTATNEKLFF. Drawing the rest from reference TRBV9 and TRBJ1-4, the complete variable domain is DSGVTQTPKHLITATGQRVTLRCSPRSGDLSVYWYQQSLDQGLQFLIQYYNGEERAKGNILERFSAQQFPDLHSELNLSSLELGDSALYFCASSSGTATNEKLFFGSGTQLSVL.

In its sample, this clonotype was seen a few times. CDR3 in DNA: TGTGCCAGCAGCTTGACGGGACAGAGCACCGGGGAGCTGTTTTTT. Translated, it gives CASSLTGQSTGELFF. The J gene is TRBJ2-2, the V gene TRBV5-5; 7 nucleotides align to TRBD1. The CDR3 contains 15 residues. With V trimmed by 1 base and J by 4 bases, 4 bases remained unmatched. From germline, CDR1 is SGHKS and CDR2 YYEKEE (reference sequence).

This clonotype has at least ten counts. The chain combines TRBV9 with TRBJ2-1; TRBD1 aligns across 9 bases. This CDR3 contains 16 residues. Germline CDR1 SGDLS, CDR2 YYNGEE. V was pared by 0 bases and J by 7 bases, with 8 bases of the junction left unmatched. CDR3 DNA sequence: TGTGCCAGCAGCGTAGCTTACAGGGGGCTTACTAATGAGCAGTTCTTC. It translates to CASSVAYRGLTNEQFF.

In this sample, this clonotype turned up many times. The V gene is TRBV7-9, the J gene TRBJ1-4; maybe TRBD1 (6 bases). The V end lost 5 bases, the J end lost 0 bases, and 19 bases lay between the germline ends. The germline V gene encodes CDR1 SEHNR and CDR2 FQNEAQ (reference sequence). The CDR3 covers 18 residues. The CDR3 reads CASSLSEGTPATNEKLFF. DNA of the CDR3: TGTGCCAGCAGCCTCAGCGAGGGGACACCCGCAACTAATGAAAAACTGTTTTTT.

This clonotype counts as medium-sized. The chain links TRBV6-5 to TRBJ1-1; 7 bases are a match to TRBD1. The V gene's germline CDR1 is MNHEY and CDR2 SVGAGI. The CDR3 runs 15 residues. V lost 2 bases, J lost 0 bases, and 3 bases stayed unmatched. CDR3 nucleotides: TGTGCCAGCAGTTACGGGGACAGCATGAACACTGAAGCTTTCTTT. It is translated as CASSYGDSMNTEAFF.

The CDR3 DNA sequence: TGTGCCAGCAGAAATAGCGGGGGGAACTACGAGCAGTACTTC. Translated, it gives CASRNSGGNYEQYF. The V and J genes are TRBV6-2 or TRBV6-3 and TRBJ2-7; the match to TRBD2 covers 10 bases. The CDR3 is 14 residues long. V lost 6 bases and J lost 3; bases outside the gene matches: 5. Germline CDR1 is MNHEY and CDR2 is SVGEGT.

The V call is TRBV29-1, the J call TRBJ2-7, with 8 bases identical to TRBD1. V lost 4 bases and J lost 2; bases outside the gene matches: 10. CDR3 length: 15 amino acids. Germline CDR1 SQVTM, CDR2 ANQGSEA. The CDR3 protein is CSVAVPGQDAYEQYF. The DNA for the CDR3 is TGCAGCGTTGCGGTCCCGGGACAGGATGCCTACGAGCAGTACTTC.